This is a list of T cell receptor beta chains from one sample in a study of OX40 agonist ivuxolimab in advanced cancers. Here immunoSEQ multiplex PCR was the method, and the copy in TCRdb shows in-frame clones only, minus some. Among 65,000 to 70,000 clones listed, 80% to 85% were seen once. This specimen was CD4+ or CD8+ T cells sorted from blood, taken in a trial of the OX40 agonist ivuxolimab. Receptors originate from an adult with an advanced solid tumor such as melanoma, head and neck, liver or kidney cancer. CDR3s leave out the opening cysteine and the closing phenylalanine or tryptophan.

J,V,CDR3
TRBJ1-6,TRBV10-3,ATGVVYNSPLH
TRBJ1-1,TRBV30,ALFRGQGTEAF
TRBJ2-2,TRBV28,ASSSGLAGTGELF
TRBJ2-1,TRBV9,ASSVIGGAVNEQF
TRBJ2-3,TRBV5-4,ASSLETDTQY
TRBJ1-3,TRBV18,ASSLVEGQAGNTIY
TRBJ1-6,TRBV19,ASSRDNSPLH
TRBJ1-1,TRBV7-9,ASSQESEAF
TRBJ1-5,TRBV5-3,ARSAPKQPQH
TRBJ2-7,TRBV5-3,ARSLDYEQY
TRBJ2-3,TRBV19,ASSTSGTDTQY
TRBJ2-3,TRBV28,ASSKRGKGFTDTQY
TRBJ2-3,TRBV6-1,ASGRTSGTTDTQY
TRBJ1-5,TRBV6-1,ASSISSYQPQH
TRBJ1-6,TRBV4-3,ASSQAPSTPSPLH
TRBJ2-2,TRBV28,ASSFPPFSGLLRSPGELF